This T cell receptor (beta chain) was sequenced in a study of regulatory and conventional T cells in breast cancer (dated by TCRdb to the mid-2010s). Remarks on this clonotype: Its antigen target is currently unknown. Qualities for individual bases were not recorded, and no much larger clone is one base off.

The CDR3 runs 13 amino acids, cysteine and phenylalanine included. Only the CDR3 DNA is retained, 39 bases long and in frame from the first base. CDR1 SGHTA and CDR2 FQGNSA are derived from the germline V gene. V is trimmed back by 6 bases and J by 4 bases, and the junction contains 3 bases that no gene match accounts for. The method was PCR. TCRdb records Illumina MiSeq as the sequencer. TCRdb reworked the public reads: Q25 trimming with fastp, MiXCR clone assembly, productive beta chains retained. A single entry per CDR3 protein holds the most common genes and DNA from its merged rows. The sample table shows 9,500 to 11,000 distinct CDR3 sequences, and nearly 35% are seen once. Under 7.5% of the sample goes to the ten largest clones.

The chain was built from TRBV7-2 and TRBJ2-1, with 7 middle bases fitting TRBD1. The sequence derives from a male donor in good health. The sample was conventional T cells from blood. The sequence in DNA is TGTGCCAGCAGTCAGGACAGGTACAATGAGCAGTTCTTC. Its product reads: CASSQDRYNEQFF.